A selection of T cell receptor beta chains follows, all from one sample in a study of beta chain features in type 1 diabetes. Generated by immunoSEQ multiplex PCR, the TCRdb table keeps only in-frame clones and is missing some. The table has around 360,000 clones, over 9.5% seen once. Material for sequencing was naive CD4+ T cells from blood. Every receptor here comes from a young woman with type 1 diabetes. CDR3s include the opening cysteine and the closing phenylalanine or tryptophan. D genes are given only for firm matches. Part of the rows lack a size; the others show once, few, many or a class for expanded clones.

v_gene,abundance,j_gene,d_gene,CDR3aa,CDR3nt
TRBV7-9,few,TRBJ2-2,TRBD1,CASSLRQGRELFF,TGTGCCAGCAGCCTAAGACAGGGCAGGGAGCTGTTTTTT
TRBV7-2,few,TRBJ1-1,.,CASSLRRVWTEAFF,TGTGCCAGCAGCTTGAGGAGAGTGTGGACTGAAGCTTTCTTT
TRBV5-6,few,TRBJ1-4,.,CASSPQGKGNEKLFF,TGTGCCAGCAGCCCACAGGGAAAGGGTAATGAAAAACTGTTTTTT
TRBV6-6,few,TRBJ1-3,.,CASSRAGASGNTIYF,TGTGCCAGCAGTCGCGCAGGGGCCTCTGGAAACACCATATATTTT
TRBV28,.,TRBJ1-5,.,CASSHRAPNQPQHF,TGTGCCAGCAGCCACAGGGCGCCGAATCAGCCCCAGCATTTT
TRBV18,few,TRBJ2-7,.,CASSPPVLGGKYF,TGTGCCAGCTCACCCCCCGTTTTGGGGGGAAAGTACTTC
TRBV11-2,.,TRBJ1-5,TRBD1,CASSPGTGFGQPQHF,TGTGCCAGCAGTCCCGGGACAGGGTTTGGTCAGCCCCAGCATTTT
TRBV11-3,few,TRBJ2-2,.,CASRPQGNTGELFF,TGTGCCAGCAGACCACAGGGGAACACCGGGGAGCTGTTTTTT
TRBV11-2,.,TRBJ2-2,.,CASTPVGPGELFF,TGTGCCAGCACCCCCGTGGGCCCCGGGGAGCTGTTTTTT
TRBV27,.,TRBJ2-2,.,CASSFFGELFF,TGTGCCAGCAGTTTCTTCGGGGAGCTGTTTTTT
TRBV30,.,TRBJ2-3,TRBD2,CAWSAGTSGPYTDTQYF,TGTGCCTGGAGCGCCGGGACTAGCGGACCTTACACAGATACGCAGTATTTT
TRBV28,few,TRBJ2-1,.,CASSTNRAGNEQFF,TGTGCCAGCAGTACGAACAGGGCCGGGAATGAGCAGTTCTTC
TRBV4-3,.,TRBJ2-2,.,CASSQGQAGELFF,TGCGCCAGCAGCCAAGGACAGGCCGGGGAGCTGTTTTTT
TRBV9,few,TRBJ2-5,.,CASSARQGLQETQYF,TGTGCCAGCAGCGCCCGACAGGGACTCCAAGAGACCCAGTACTTC
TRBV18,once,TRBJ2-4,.,CASSPGWQGRNIQYF,TGTGCCAGCTCACCGGGGTGGCAGGGGAGAAACATTCAGTACTTC
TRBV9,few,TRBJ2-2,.,CASSGRDMRATGELFF,TGTGCCAGCAGCGGAAGGGACATGAGAGCCACCGGGGAGCTGTTTTTT
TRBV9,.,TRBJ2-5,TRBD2,CASSVGAGAARKETQYF,TGTGCCAGCAGCGTAGGAGCGGGGGCCGCCAGAAAAGAGACCCAGTACTTC
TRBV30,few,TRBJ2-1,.,CAWSVGLENEQFF,TGTGCCTGGAGTGTTGGTCTAGAGAATGAGCAGTTCTTC
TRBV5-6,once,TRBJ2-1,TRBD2,CATRLAGGPYNEQFF,TGTGCCACAAGACTAGCGGGGGGGCCCTACAATGAGCAGTTCTTC
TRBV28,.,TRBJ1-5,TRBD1,CASTIGTDRNQPQHF,TGTGCCAGCACCATCGGGACAGACAGAAATCAGCCCCAGCATTTT
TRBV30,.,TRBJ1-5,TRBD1,CAWSVRDRGNQPQHF,TGTGCCTGGAGTGTACGTGACAGGGGTAATCAGCCCCAGCATTTT
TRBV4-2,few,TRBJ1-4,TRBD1,CASTLFGTAEKLFF,TGTGCCAGCACTTTATTCGGGACAGCAGAAAAACTGTTTTTT
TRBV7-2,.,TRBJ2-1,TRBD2,CASSFGGGRYNEQFF,TGTGCCAGCAGCTTCGGCGGGGGGCGCTACAATGAGCAGTTCTTC
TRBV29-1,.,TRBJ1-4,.,CSVAAGTSSEKLFF,TGCAGCGTTGCTGCCGGGACATCTAGCGAAAAACTGTTTTTT
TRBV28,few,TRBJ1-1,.,CASSPPPGGGLNTEAFF,TGTGCCAGCAGTCCCCCCCCGGGTGGAGGGTTGAACACTGAAGCTTTCTTT
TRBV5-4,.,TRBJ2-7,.,CASSLGREYEQYF,TGTGCCAGCAGCTTGGGCAGGGAATACGAGCAGTACTTC
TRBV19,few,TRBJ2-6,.,CASSWAGIYGANVLTF,TGTGCCAGTAGTTGGGCGGGGATCTATGGGGCCAACGTCCTGACTTTC
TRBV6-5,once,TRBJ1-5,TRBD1,CASSGTGKDQPQHF,TGTGCCAGCAGTGGGACAGGGAAGGATCAGCCCCAGCATTTT
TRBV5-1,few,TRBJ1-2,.,CASSLERGGYTF,TGCGCCAGCAGCTTAGAAAGAGGAGGCTACACCTTC
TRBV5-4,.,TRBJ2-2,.,CASSFPKQGYTGELFF,TGTGCCAGCAGCTTTCCCAAACAGGGTTATACCGGGGAGCTGTTTTTT
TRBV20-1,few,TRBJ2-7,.,CSAEFLGEQYF,TGCAGTGCCGAGTTTCTTGGCGAGCAGTACTTC
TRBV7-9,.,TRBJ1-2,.,CASSFSGSIYGYTF,TGTGCCAGCAGCTTCTCAGGGTCCATCTATGGCTACACCTTC
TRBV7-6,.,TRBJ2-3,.,CASSWSSTDTQYF,TGTGCCAGCAGCTGGAGCAGCACAGATACGCAGTATTTT
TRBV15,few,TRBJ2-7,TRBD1,CATGLRDRGNEQYF,TGTGCCACCGGACTCCGGGACAGGGGTAACGAGCAGTACTTC
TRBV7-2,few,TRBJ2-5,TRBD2,CATKGRLAGDQYF,TGTGCCACTAAGGGGAGGCTAGCGGGAGATCAGTACTTC
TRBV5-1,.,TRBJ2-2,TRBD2,CASSPALGTSPGELFF,TGCGCCAGCAGCCCGGCTCTTGGGACTAGCCCCGGGGAGCTGTTTTTT
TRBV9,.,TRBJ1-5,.,CASSAGVSNQPQHF,TGTGCCAGCAGCGCCGGTGTGAGCAATCAGCCCCAGCATTTT
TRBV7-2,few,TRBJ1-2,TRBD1,CASSLQGSNYGYTF,TGTGCCAGCAGCCTACAGGGGTCTAACTATGGCTACACCTTC
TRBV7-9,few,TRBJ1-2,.,CASSSGGNYGYTF,TGTGCCAGCAGTTCCGGGGGGAACTATGGCTACACCTTC
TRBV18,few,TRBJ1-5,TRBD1,CASSRETGGAGQPQHF,TGTGCCAGCTCACGGGAGACAGGGGGCGCGGGACAGCCCCAGCATTTT
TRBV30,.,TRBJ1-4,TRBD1,CAWSLRPGQGFEKLFF,TGTGCCTGGAGCCTGCGACCGGGACAGGGTTTCGAAAAACTGTTTTTT
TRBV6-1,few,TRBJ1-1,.,CASSPIQGNTEAFF,TGTGCCAGCAGTCCAATACAGGGGAACACTGAAGCTTTCTTT
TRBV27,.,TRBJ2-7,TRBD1,CASSSEETGYGEQYF,TGTGCCAGCAGTTCAGAGGAGACAGGGTACGGCGAGCAGTACTTC
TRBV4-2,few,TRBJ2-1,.,CASSQDPEYEQFF,TGTGCCAGCAGCCAAGATCCGGAGTATGAGCAGTTCTTC
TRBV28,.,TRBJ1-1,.,CASRRIIGVTEAFF,TGTGCCAGCAGACGAATCATCGGGGTAACTGAAGCTTTCTTT
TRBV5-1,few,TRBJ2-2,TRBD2,CASSLDGGSTGELFF,TGCGCCAGCAGCTTGGACGGGGGGAGCACCGGGGAGCTGTTTTTT
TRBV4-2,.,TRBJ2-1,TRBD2,CASSDSGLAGNEQFF,TGTGCCAGCAGCGATTCGGGACTAGCGGGGAATGAGCAGTTCTTC
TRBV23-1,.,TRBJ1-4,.,CAIPPPRRAYEKLFF,TGCGCCATCCCCCCCCCACGCAGGGCGTATGAAAAACTGTTTTTT
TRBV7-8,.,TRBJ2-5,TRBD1,CASSLKKTGFQETQYF,TGTGCCAGCAGCCTGAAAAAGACAGGGTTCCAAGAGACCCAGTACTTC
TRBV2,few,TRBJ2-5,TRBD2,CASSPLADGETQYF,TGTGCCAGCAGTCCTCTAGCGGATGGGGAGACCCAGTACTTC
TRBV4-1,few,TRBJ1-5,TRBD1,CASSQPDRDNQPQHF,TGCGCCAGCAGCCAACCCGACAGGGACAATCAGCCCCAGCATTTT
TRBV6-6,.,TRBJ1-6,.,CASKGGISPLHF,TGTGCCAGCAAGGGGGGGATTTCACCCCTCCACTTT
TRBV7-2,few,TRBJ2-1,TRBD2,CASSLARGVPRREQFF,TGTGCCAGCAGCTTAGCGCGGGGGGTCCCGCGGAGGGAGCAGTTCTTC
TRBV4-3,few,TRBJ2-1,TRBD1,CASSHYYPGGNEQFF,TGCGCCAGCAGCCACTACTACCCAGGGGGTAATGAGCAGTTCTTC
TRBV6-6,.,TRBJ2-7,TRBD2,CASRPPTSGSHEQYF,TGTGCCAGCAGGCCCCCGACTAGCGGGAGCCACGAGCAGTACTTC
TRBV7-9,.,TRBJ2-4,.,CASSSRTKNIQYF,TGTGCCAGCAGCTCGAGGACTAAAAACATTCAGTACTTC
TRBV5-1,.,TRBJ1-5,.,CASSQGGDQPQHF,TGCGCCAGCAGTCAGGGAGGGGATCAGCCCCAGCATTTT
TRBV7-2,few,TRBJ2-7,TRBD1,CASSFDRASHEQYF,TGTGCCAGCAGCTTCGACAGGGCCTCCCACGAGCAGTACTTC
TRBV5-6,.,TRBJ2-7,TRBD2,CASSLAGLVSDEQYF,TGTGCCAGCAGCTTGGCGGGACTAGTTTCCGACGAGCAGTACTTC
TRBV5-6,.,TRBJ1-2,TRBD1,CASSGDRGYGYTF,TGTGCCAGCAGCGGGGACAGGGGGTATGGCTACACCTTC